The subject of this entry is one TCR beta chain. Antigen: not known. The CDR3 totals 14 residues. This sample was included in a study of T cells expressing NK-cell markers. Study results and caveats: Evidence did not settle whether expanded NKG2C+ T cell clones targeted HCMV.

No DNA is given; TCRdb re-called the 5' RACE reads and lists each CDR3 protein once. The sample spans about 170,000 distinct CDR3 sequences; the ten largest clones claim over 20%. The chain links TRBV12-2 to TRBJ2-5; with no DNA, the TCRdb D assignment of TRBD1 cannot be verified. TRBV12-2 is assigned pseudogene status. The sequencing input was blood T cells: a sorted CD56 or NKG2C T cell subset, CD4+ or CD8+ T cells, or bulk PBMC T cells (not recorded which). This sequence originates from a man aged 18-69 years in good health. CDR3 region: CASRLDRGKETQYF.